This is a list of T cell receptor beta chains from one sample in a study of T cell responses to AZD1222 COVID-19 vaccine. Here immunoSEQ multiplex PCR was the method, and the copy in TCRdb shows in-frame clones only, minus some. The data show some 74,000 clones, about 90% seen once. Here the sequenced sample was peripheral blood, taken 28 days after the second AZD1222 dose. These receptors all stem from an adult who received the AZD1222 COVID-19 vaccine. Each CDR3 is given with its conserved first and last residue. D genes are given only for firm matches. Size tells how often a clone was seen (once, few, many) or the class of an expanded clone, and some rows leave it out.

v_call	j_call	clone_size	d_call	cdr3_aa	cdr3_nt
TRBV2	TRBJ2-1	-	-	CASSEESTYNEQFF	TGTGCCAGCAGTGAAGAGTCCACTTACAATGAGCAGTTCTTC
TRBV4-2	TRBJ1-1	-	-	CASSREGGDSEAFF	TGTGCCAGCAGTAGGGAGGGCGGTGATTCTGAAGCTTTCTTT
TRBV19	TRBJ1-4	-	-	CASLKWGNEKLFF	TGTGCCAGTCTGAAGTGGGGTAATGAAAAACTGTTTTTT
TRBV18	TRBJ1-5	-	-	CASSPDGVNQPQHF	TGTGCCAGCTCACCAGACGGCGTTAATCAGCCCCAGCATTTT
TRBV7-6	TRBJ2-2	-	TRBD2	CASSPGLATNTGELFF	TGTGCCAGCAGCCCCGGACTAGCCACGAACACCGGGGAGCTGTTTTTT
TRBV18	TRBJ1-1	-	TRBD1	CASSPGQEFDTEAFF	TGTGCCAGCTCACCGGGACAGGAGTTTGACACTGAAGCTTTCTTT
TRBV5-4	TRBJ2-3	-	-	CASSLGTSMQYF	TGTGCCAGCAGCCTTGGAACATCTATGCAGTATTTT
TRBV6-5	TRBJ1-2	-	-	CASSKRDGYTF	TGTGCCAGCAGCAAGAGGGATGGCTACACCTTC
TRBV28	TRBJ2-7	-	TRBD1	CASGLRTGLYEQYF	TGTGCCAGCGGCCTGCGGACAGGGCTCTACGAGCAGTACTTC
TRBV30	TRBJ2-5	-	TRBD2	CAWGGDGETQYF	TGTGCCTGGGGGGGGGATGGGGAGACCCAGTACTTC
TRBV4-1	TRBJ2-1	-	TRBD1	CASSQTTGAMVHEQFF	TGCGCCAGCAGCCAAACGACAGGGGCTATGGTCCATGAGCAGTTCTTC
TRBV2	TRBJ2-3	once	TRBD1	CASTVGGSTDTQYF	TGTGCCAGCACAGTAGGGGGCTCCACAGATACGCAGTATTTT
TRBV6-6	TRBJ2-1	-	-	CASSRVGVRQADNEQFF	TGTGCCAGCAGCCGAGTGGGGGTAAGACAGGCGGACAATGAGCAGTTCTTC
TRBV27	TRBJ1-2	-	-	CASSGRVGLVGGYTF	TGTGCCAGCAGTGGAAGGGTTGGGTTGGTCGGTGGCTACACCTTC
TRBV9	TRBJ2-7	-	TRBD1	CASSVASRGLYEQYF	TGTGCCAGCAGCGTAGCTAGTAGGGGGCTCTACGAGCAGTACTTC
TRBV3-1/TRBV3-2	TRBJ1-1	-	-	CASSLSTVMNTEAFF	TGTGCCAGCAGCCTTTCGACAGTGATGAACACTGAAGCTTTCTTT
TRBV13	TRBJ2-7	few	TRBD2	CASSHQTSGGSYEQYF	TGTGCCAGCAGCCATCAGACTAGCGGGGGAAGCTACGAGCAGTACTTC
TRBV19	TRBJ2-7	-	-	CASSMPPTYEQYF	TGTGCCAGTAGTATGCCTCCCACCTACGAGCAGTACTTC
TRBV7-9	TRBJ2-3	-	-	CASSLSPGPTDTQYF	TGTGCCAGCAGCTTATCTCCGGGACCCACAGATACGCAGTATTTT
TRBV30	TRBJ1-5	-	TRBD1	CAWSGGGVNQPQHF	TGTGCCTGGAGTGGAGGGGGCGTCAATCAGCCCCAGCATTTT
TRBV5-1	TRBJ2-1	-	-	CASSLVRNLDNEQFF	TGCGCCAGCAGCTTGGTTAGAAATCTTGACAATGAGCAGTTCTTC
TRBV27	TRBJ2-3	once	TRBD1	CASSLGTGLEDTQYF	TGTGCCAGCAGTCTCGGGACAGGGTTGGAAGATACGCAGTATTTT
TRBV4-2	TRBJ2-1	-	-	CASSPFGGDNEQFF	TGTGCCAGCAGCCCCTTTGGCGGAGACAATGAGCAGTTCTTC
TRBV7-8	TRBJ1-2	-	-	CASSLDEGDYGYTF	TGTGCCAGCAGCTTAGATGAGGGGGACTATGGCTACACCTTC
TRBV5-8	TRBJ2-1	-	TRBD2	CASTSGGLSLAVNEQFF	TGTGCCAGCACCTCAGGCGGTTTGTCCCTAGCGGTCAATGAGCAGTTCTTC
TRBV28	TRBJ2-1	-	-	CASSLSRDKVF	TGTGCCAGCAGTTTAAGCCGGGACAAAGTCTTC
TRBV27	TRBJ2-3	-	TRBD2	CASSDTSGGRTDTQYF	TGTGCCAGCAGTGACACTAGCGGGGGGCGCACAGATACGCAGTATTTT
TRBV6-2/TRBV6-3	TRBJ2-3	-	-	CASSQGHRNTQYF	TGTGCCAGCAGCCAGGGACACCGGAATACGCAGTATTTT
TRBV15	TRBJ1-1	-	-	CATSPAVIEVNTEAFF	TGTGCCACCAGCCCGGCGGTGATCGAAGTGAACACTGAAGCTTTCTTT
TRBV13	TRBJ2-5	-	-	CASSLGGGSETQYF	TGTGCCAGCAGCTTAGGTGGGGGTTCGGAGACCCAGTACTTC
TRBV29-1	TRBJ1-2	few	TRBD1	CSAAGTGGRSNYGYTF	TGCAGCGCCGCTGGGACAGGGGGCCGTTCTAACTATGGCTACACCTTC
TRBV9	TRBJ1-6	-	-	CASSVERSNSPLHF	TGTGCCAGCAGCGTAGAACGGTCTAATTCACCCCTCCACTTT
TRBV4-2	TRBJ2-6	once	-	CASSQDGASGANVLTF	TGTGCCAGCAGCCAAGATGGGGCCTCCGGGGCCAACGTCCTGACTTTC
TRBV5-8	TRBJ1-3	-	-	CASSFRSGNTIYF	TGTGCCAGCAGCTTCAGGTCTGGAAACACCATATATTTT
TRBV6-6	TRBJ1-2	-	-	CASSNRDGYTF	TGTGCCAGCAGTAACAGGGATGGCTACACCTTC
TRBV27	TRBJ2-6	-	TRBD1	CASSSTGTATGANVLTF	TGTGCCAGCAGTTCTACCGGGACAGCTACTGGGGCCAACGTCCTGACTTTC
TRBV28	TRBJ2-3	-	-	CASMEGTSTDTQYF	TGTGCCAGCATGGAAGGGACTAGCACAGATACGCAGTATTTT
TRBV5-6	TRBJ1-5	-	-	CASSFTGPNQPQHF	TGTGCCAGCAGCTTTACAGGTCCCAATCAGCCCCAGCATTTT
TRBV5-1	TRBJ1-4	-	-	CASSSGKGNEKLFF	TGCGCCAGCAGCTCGGGCAAGGGTAATGAAAAACTGTTTTTT
TRBV6-5	TRBJ1-1	-	-	CASSPAPPVYTEAFF	TGTGCCAGCAGTCCAGCCCCACCGGTCTACACTGAAGCTTTCTTT
TRBV11-1	TRBJ2-1	-	TRBD2	CASSSLAGGRNEQFF	TGTGCCAGCAGCTCGCTAGCGGGGGGCCGGAATGAGCAGTTCTTC
TRBV7-9	TRBJ1-1	-	-	CASTTRQDTEAFF	TGTGCCAGCACCACGAGGCAGGACACTGAAGCTTTCTTT
TRBV19	TRBJ2-2	-	TRBD1	CASSWDREKLFF	TGTGCCAGTAGTTGGGACAGGGAGAAGCTGTTTTTT
TRBV28	TRBJ1-6	-	TRBD1	CASSSGGGQGSPLHF	TGTGCCAGCAGTTCAGGGGGAGGGCAGGGTTCACCCCTCCACTTT
TRBV5-5	TRBJ1-3	-	-	CASSLSNSGNTIYF	TGTGCCAGCAGCTTATCTAACTCTGGAAACACCATATATTTT
TRBV2	TRBJ2-7	-	-	CASIPEESSYEQYF	TGTGCCAGCATCCCAGAGGAAAGCTCCTACGAGCAGTACTTC
TRBV30	TRBJ1-2	once	-	CAWSVVKVAARGSYTF	TGTGCCTGGAGTGTAGTTAAGGTGGCGGCACGGGGTAGCTACACCTTC
TRBV11-3	TRBJ2-1	-	TRBD2	CASSLDGRGGSAEQFF	TGTGCCAGCAGCTTAGACGGTCGGGGGGGCTCGGCTGAGCAGTTCTTC
TRBV7-9	TRBJ2-7	-	TRBD2	CASSLAGTSGVSYEQYF	TGTGCCAGCAGCTTAGCTGGGACTAGCGGGGTATCCTACGAGCAGTACTTC
TRBV30	TRBJ1-1	-	TRBD1	CAWSGGTVGTEAFF	TGTGCCTGGAGTGGGGGGACAGTGGGCACTGAAGCTTTCTTT
TRBV3-1/TRBV3-2	TRBJ2-5	-	-	CASSQGTRQETQYF	TGTGCCAGCAGCCAAGGGACAAGACAAGAGACCCAGTACTTC
TRBV25-1	TRBJ1-2	-	-	CASSEFPDGYTF	TGTGCCAGCAGTGAATTCCCGGATGGCTACACCTTC
TRBV19	TRBJ1-2	-	-	CASSIDGDTYGYTF	TGTGCCAGTAGTATAGATGGGGACACGTATGGCTACACCTTC